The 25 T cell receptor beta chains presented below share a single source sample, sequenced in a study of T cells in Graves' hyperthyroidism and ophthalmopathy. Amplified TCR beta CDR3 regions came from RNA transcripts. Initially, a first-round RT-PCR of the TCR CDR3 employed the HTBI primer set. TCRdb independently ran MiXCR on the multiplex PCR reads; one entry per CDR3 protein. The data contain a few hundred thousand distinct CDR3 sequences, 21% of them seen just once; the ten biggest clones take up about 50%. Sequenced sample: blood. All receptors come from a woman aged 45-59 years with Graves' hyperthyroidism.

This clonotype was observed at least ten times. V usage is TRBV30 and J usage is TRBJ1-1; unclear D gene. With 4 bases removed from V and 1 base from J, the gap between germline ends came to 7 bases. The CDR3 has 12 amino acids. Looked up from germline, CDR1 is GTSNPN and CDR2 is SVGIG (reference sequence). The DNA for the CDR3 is TGTGCCTGGACCCCGGAGAACACTGAAGCTTTCTTT. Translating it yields CAWTPENTEAFF. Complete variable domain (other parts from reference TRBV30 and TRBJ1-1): SQTIHQWPATLVQPVGSPLSLECTVEGTSNPNLYWYRQAAGRGLQLLFYSVGIGQISSEVPQNLSASRPQDRQFILSSKKLLLSDSGFYLCAWTPENTEAFFGQGTRLTVV.

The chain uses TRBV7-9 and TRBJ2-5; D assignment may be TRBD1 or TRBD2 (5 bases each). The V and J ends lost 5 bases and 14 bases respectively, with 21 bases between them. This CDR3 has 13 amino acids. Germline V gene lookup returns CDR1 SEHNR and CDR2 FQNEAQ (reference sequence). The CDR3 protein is CASSAQSSGGYYF. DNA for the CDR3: TGTGCCAGCAGCGCCCAATCTAGTGGGGGTTATTACTTC.

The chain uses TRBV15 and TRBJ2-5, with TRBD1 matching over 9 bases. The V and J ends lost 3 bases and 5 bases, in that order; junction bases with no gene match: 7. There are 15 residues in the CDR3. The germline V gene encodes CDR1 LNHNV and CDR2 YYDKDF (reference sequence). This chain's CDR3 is CATSSPTGGMETQYF. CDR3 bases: TGTGCCACCAGCAGCCCCACAGGGGGCATGGAGACCCAGTACTTC.

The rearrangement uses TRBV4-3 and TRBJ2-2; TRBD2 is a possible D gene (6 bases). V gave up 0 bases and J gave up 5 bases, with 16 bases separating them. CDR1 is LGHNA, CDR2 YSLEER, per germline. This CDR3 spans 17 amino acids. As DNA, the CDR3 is TGCGCCAGCAGCCAAGACCCGGGGGATTATCTTACCGGGGAGCTGTTTTTT. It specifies CASSQDPGDYLTGELFF.

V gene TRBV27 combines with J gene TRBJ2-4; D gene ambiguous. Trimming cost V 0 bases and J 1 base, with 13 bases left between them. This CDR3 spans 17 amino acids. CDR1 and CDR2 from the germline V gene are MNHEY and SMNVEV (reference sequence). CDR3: CASSLSTSLGAKNIQYF. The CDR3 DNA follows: TGTGCCAGCAGTTTATCGACCTCCTTAGGGGCCAAAAACATTCAGTACTTC.

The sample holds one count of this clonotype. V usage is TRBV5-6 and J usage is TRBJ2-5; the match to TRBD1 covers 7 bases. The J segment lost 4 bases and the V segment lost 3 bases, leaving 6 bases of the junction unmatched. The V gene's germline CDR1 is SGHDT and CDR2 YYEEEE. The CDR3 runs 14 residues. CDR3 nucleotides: TGTGCCAGCAGCTATAGACAGGGAAGAGAGACCCAGTACTTC. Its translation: CASSYRQGRETQYF.

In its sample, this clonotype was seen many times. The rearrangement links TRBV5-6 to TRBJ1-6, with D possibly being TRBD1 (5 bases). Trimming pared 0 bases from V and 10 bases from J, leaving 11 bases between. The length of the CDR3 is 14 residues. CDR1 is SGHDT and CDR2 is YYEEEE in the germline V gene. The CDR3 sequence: CASSLGQGDSPLHF. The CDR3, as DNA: TGTGCCAGCAGCTTGGGTCAGGGTGACTCACCCCTCCACTTT.

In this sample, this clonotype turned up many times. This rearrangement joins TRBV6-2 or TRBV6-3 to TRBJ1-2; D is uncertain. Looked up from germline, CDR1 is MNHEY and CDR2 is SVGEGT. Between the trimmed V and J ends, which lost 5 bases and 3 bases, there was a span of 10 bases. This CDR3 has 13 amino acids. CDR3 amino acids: CASSETGDYGYTF. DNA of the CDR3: TGTGCCAGCAGTGAAACTGGGGACTATGGCTACACCTTC.

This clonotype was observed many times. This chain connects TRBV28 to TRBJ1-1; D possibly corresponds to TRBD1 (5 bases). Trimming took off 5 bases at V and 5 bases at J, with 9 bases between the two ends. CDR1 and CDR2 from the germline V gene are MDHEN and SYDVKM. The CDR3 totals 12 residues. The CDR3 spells CASSQGSTEAFF. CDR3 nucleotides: TGTGCCAGCAGTCAGGGAAGTACTGAAGCTTTCTTT. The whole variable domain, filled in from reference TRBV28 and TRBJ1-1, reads DVKVTQSSRYLVKRTGEKVFLECVQDMDHENMFWYRQDPGLGLRLIYFSYDVKMKEKGDIPEGYSVSREKKERFSLILESASTNQTSMYLCASSQGSTEAFFGQGTRLTVV.

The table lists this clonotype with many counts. The CDR3 here is CASRRKRNEQFF. In DNA form, the CDR3 reads TGTGCCAGCAGGAGAAAGAGAAATGAGCAGTTCTTC. The genes are TRBV28 and TRBJ2-1; the D is unclear. From germline, CDR1 is MDHEN and CDR2 SYDVKM. The CDR3 consists of 12 residues. Trimming took off 6 bases at V and 7 bases at J, with 10 bases between the two ends.

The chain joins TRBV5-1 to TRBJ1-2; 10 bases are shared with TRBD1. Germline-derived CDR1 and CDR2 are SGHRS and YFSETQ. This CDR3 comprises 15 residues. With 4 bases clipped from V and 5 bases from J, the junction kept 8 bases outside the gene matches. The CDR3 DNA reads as TGCGCCAGCAGCCCGGGACAGGGGCTCATTTATGGCTACACCTTC. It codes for CASSPGQGLIYGYTF.

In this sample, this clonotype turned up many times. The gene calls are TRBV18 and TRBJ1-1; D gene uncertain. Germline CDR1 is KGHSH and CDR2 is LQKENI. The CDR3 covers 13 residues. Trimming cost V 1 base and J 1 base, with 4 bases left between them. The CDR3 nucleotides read TGTGCCAGCTCACCACGCGAGAACACTGAAGCTTTCTTT. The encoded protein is CASSPRENTEAFF.

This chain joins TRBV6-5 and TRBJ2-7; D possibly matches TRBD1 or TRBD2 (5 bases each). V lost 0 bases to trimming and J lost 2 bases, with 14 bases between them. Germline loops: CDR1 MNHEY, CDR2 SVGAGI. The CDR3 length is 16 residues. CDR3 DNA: TGTGCCAGCAGTTACTCGAGGGACGGCGTCACCTACGAGCAGTACTTC. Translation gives CASSYSRDGVTYEQYF.

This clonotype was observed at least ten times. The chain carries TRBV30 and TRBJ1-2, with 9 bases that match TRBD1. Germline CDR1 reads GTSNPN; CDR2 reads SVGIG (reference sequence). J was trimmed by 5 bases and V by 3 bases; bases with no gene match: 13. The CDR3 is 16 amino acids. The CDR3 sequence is CAWSHSGQGSRYGYTF. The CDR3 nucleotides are TGTGCCTGGAGCCACTCGGGACAGGGATCGCGGTATGGCTACACCTTC.

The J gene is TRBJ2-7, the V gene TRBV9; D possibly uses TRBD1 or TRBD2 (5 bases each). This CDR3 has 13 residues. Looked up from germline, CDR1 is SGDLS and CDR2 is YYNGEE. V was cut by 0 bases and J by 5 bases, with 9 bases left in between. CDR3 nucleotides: TGTGCCAGCAGCGTAGCAGGGACCCACGAGCAGTACTTC. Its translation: CASSVAGTHEQYF.

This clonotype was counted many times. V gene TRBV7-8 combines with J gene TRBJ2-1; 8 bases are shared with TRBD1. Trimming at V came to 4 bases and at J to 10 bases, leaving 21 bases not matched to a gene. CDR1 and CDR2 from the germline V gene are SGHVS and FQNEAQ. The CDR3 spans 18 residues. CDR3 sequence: CASSSKGYAGQGAGEQFF. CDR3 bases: TGTGCCAGCAGCTCAAAAGGATACGCCGGACAGGGAGCCGGGGAGCAGTTCTTC.

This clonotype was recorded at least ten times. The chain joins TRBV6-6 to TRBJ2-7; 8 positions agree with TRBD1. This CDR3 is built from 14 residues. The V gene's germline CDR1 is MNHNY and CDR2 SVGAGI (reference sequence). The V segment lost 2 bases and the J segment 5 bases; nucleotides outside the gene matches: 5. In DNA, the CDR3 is TGTGCCAGCAGTTACAGGGGCAGGGGGCACGAGCAGTACTTC. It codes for CASSYRGRGHEQYF.

The CDR3 nucleotides read TGTGCCAGCAGCCTCCGGGGACTAGCGGGACACGAGACCCAGTACTTC. This translates into CASSLRGLAGHETQYF. This chain links TRBV3-1 with TRBJ2-5, with 13 positions matching TRBD2. Germline loops: CDR1 LGHDT, CDR2 YNNKEL (reference sequence). V was clipped by 4 bases and J by 5 bases; unmatched bases: 7. The CDR3 sequence is 16 residues long.

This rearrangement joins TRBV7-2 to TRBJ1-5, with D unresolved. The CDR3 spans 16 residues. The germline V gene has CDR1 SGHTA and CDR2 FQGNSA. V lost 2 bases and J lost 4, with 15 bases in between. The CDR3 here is CASSLKGKGRNQPQHF. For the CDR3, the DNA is TGTGCCAGCAGCTTAAAGGGCAAAGGGAGGAATCAGCCCCAGCATTTT.

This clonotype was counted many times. In nucleotides, the CDR3 is TGTGCCAGCAGTCTACTACAGGACCTGCCGCTCTACGAGCAGTACTTC. Encoded protein: CASSLLQDLPLYEQYF. The chain couples TRBV28 to TRBJ2-7; TRBD1 might be the D (5 bases). Deletions cut 5 bases from V and 3 bases from J, with 20 bases between. This CDR3 spans 16 amino acids. Germline-derived CDR1 and CDR2 are MDHEN and SYDVKM. The complete variable domain, with remaining parts taken from reference TRBV28 and TRBJ2-7, reads DVKVTQSSRYLVKRTGEKVFLECVQDMDHENMFWYRQDPGLGLRLIYFSYDVKMKEKGDIPEGYSVSREKKERFSLILESASTNQTSMYLCASSLLQDLPLYEQYFGPGTRLTVT.

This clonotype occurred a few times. In DNA, the CDR3 is TGCGCCAGCAGCCAAGGGGCGGGACAGGGGAATTCACCCCTCCACTTT. Amino acid sequence: CASSQGAGQGNSPLHF. This rearrangement joins TRBV4-1 to TRBJ1-6; TRBD1 matches 10 bases. The CDR3 sequence is 16 residues long. Germline V gene sequence: CDR1 MGHRA, CDR2 YSYEKL. The J segment lost 7 bases and the V segment lost 1 base, leaving 4 bases of the junction unmatched.

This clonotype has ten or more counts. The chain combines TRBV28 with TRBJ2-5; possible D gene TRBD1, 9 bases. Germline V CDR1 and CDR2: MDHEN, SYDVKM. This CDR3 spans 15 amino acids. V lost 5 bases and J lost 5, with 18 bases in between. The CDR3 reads CASSRGGTGRETQYF. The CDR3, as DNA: TGTGCCAGCAGTCGGGGGGGGACAGGGCGGGAGACCCAGTACTTC.

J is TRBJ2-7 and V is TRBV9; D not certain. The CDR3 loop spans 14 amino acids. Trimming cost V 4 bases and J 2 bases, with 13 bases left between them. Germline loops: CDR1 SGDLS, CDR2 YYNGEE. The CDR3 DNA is TGTGCCAGCAGCCCCTGGGGATTGACCTACGAGCAGTACTTC. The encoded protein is CASSPWGLTYEQYF.

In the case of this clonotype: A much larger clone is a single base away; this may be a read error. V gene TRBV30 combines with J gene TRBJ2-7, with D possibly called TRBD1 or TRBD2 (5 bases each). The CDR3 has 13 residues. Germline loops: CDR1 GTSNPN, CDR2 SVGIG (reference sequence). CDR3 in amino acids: CARSPRGTREQYF. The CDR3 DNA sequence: TGTGCCCGGAGTCCCCGGGGCACTCGGGAGCAGTACTTC.

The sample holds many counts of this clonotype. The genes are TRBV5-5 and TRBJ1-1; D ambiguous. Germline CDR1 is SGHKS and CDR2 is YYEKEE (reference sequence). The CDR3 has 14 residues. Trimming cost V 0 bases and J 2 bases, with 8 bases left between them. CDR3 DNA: TGTGCCAGCAGCTTGGCAAGGGTTAACACTGAAGCTTTCTTT. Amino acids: CASSLARVNTEAFF.